This T cell receptor (beta chain) was captured by sequencing in a study of T cell changes during pregnancy in multiple sclerosis. The protocol was immunoSEQ multiplex PCR, while the TCRdb copy is restricted to in-frame clones and leaves out a portion. The table includes about 93,000 clones, approximately 92% detected once. Germline CDR1 and CDR2: SGHNT and YYREEE (reference sequence). The V gene end was trimmed by 3 bases and the J gene end by 2 bases; junction bases not matched to a gene: 17. This CDR3 is built from 19 residues. The J gene is TRBJ1-1, the V gene TRBV5-4, with TRBD1 matching over 9 bases. Source: peripheral blood, taken after pregnancy. This TCR was sampled from a female donor with multiple sclerosis, enrolled in a pregnancy study. Here the CDR3 reads CASSSFYYGQGTANTEAFF. The CDR3 DNA is TGTGCCAGCAGCTCCTTCTACTATGGACAGGGGACTGCAAACACTGAAGCTTTCTTT.